This is a list of T cell receptor beta chains from one sample in a study of T-cell memory formation after mild COVID-19. TCRdb analysed the 5' RACE reads with MiXCR anew, one entry per CDR3 protein. The sample contains hundreds of thousands of distinct CDR3 sequences, 15% to 20% of which appear only once. The sample consisted of PBMCs or a T cell subset sorted from them (not recorded which). The receptor source for this set is a man aged 18 to 30 who had mild COVID-19 (a few samples of this study predate the infection). Cell type and time point are not known. The CDR3 runs from the conserved cysteine through the conserved F or W. D genes are given only for firm matches. Some rows mark clone size as missing; the rest say once, few, many or name a class of expanded clone.

d_gene	abundance	v_gene	len	j_gene	CDR3aa	CDR3nt
NA	NA	TRBV4-1	15	TRBJ1-1	CASSQWRPPNTEAFF	TGCGCCAGCAGCCAATGGCGGCCGCCGAACACTGAAGCTTTCTTT
NA	NA	TRBV4-1	15	TRBJ1-1	CASSHPVGGASEAFF	TGCGCCAGCAGCCACCCGGTCGGGGGGGCGTCTGAAGCTTTCTTT
NA	few	TRBV4-3	15	TRBJ2-5	CASSQDAQHGETQYF	TGCGCCAGCAGCCAAGATGCCCAACATGGGGAGACCCAGTACTTC
NA	NA	TRBV7-9	12	TRBJ2-4	CASSLDTGFQYF	TGTGCCAGCAGCTTAGATACCGGGTTTCAGTACTTC
NA	NA	TRBV5-1	14	TRBJ2-1	CASSMAGPGNEQFF	TGCGCCAGCAGTATGGCCGGGCCTGGTAATGAGCAGTTCTTC
NA	many	TRBV12-3/TRBV12-4	13	TRBJ1-1	CASSLEGRTEAFF	TGTGCCAGCAGTTTAGAGGGTCGAACTGAAGCTTTCTTT
TRBD1	NA	TRBV24-1	15	TRBJ1-2	CATSDLGGTGYGYTF	TGTGCCACCAGTGATTTGGGGGGGACAGGGTATGGCTACACCTTC
NA	NA	TRBV30	13	TRBJ1-1	CAWGENMNTEAFF	TGTGCCTGGGGGGAGAATATGAACACTGAAGCTTTCTTT
NA	NA	TRBV7-7	14	TRBJ2-5	CASNPLGQQETQYF	TGTGCTAGCAACCCGCTGGGGCAGCAAGAGACCCAGTACTTC
NA	many	TRBV5-1	15	TRBJ2-1	CASSLVKNDYNEQFF	TGCGCCAGCAGCTTGGTAAAGAACGACTACAATGAGCAGTTCTTC
NA	NA	TRBV4-3	17	TRBJ2-7	CASSQDWVIRDSYEQYF	TGCGCCAGCAGCCAAGATTGGGTTATTCGCGACTCCTACGAGCAGTACTTC
TRBD2	few	TRBV5-1	16	TRBJ2-3	CASSAIAGGPGDTQYF	TGCGCCAGCAGCGCCATAGCGGGGGGGCCGGGGGATACGCAGTATTTT
TRBD1	few	TRBV28	16	TRBJ2-1	CASSLYGTGSWSSGFF	TGTGCCAGCAGTCTGTATGGGACAGGGTCTTGGAGTTCGGGATTCTTC
NA	NA	TRBV4-1	13	TRBJ1-5	CASAIGVVQPQHF	TGCGCCAGCGCGATCGGGGTTGTTCAGCCCCAGCATTTT
NA	NA	TRBV27	13	TRBJ2-7	CASSSLAGLEQYF	TGTGCCAGCAGTTCCCTGGCGGGCCTCGAGCAGTACTTC
NA	many	TRBV7-2	15	TRBJ1-6	CASSLNLAKNSPLHF	TGTGCCAGCAGCTTAAACTTGGCCAAGAACTCACCCCTCCACTTT
NA	many	TRBV4-1	14	TRBJ1-2	CASSQDRTAYGYTF	TGCGCCAGCAGCCAAGATCGGACAGCTTATGGCTACACCTTC
TRBD2	NA	TRBV18	15	TRBJ2-7	CASSPLTGTSGDKYF	TGTGCCAGCTCACCCCTGACCGGGACTAGCGGGGATAAGTACTTC
NA	NA	TRBV20-1	12	TRBJ1-2	CSARDINYGYTF	TGCAGTGCTAGAGACATCAACTATGGCTACACCTTC
NA	few	TRBV29-1	14	TRBJ1-5	CSVAGTGKNQPQHF	TGCAGCGTAGCCGGAACAGGGAAGAATCAGCCCCAGCATTTT
NA	few	TRBV24-1	14	TRBJ2-2	CATRRDGNTGELFF	TGTGCCACTAGACGGGACGGTAACACCGGGGAGCTGTTTTTT
NA	NA	TRBV5-5	13	TRBJ1-1	CASSFAAGTEAFF	TGTGCCAGCAGTTTTGCGGCGGGGACTGAAGCTTTCTTT
NA	NA	TRBV4-3	16	TRBJ2-1	CASSQVRHGPYNEQFF	TGCGCCAGCAGCCAAGTTCGGCACGGACCGTACAATGAGCAGTTCTTC
NA	few	TRBV10-3	12	TRBJ2-1	CAISESQGGQFF	TGTGCCATCAGTGAGTCCCAGGGGGGACAGTTCTTC
NA	NA	TRBV24-1	12	TRBJ2-1	CDTAGANNEQFF	TGTGACACAGCCGGGGCCAACAATGAGCAGTTCTTC
NA	few	TRBV7-2	14	TRBJ2-5	CASSYTGTQETQYF	TGTGCCAGCAGCTACACGGGGACCCAAGAGACCCAGTACTTC